This T cell receptor beta chain was identified in a study of graft-versus-host responses after intestinal transplantation. Whole-study findings and limits: Recipient bone marrow held GvH clones, some seen earlier in ileum or blood.

This clone has just one count. The antigen is undetermined. Sequencing was performed with immunoSEQ multiplex PCR; in TCRdb, only in-frame clones are kept and a portion is missing. The sample lists 96,000 or so clones; about 93% were seen once. V lost 8 bases and J lost 2; bases outside the gene matches: 11. Germline CDR1 is SQVTM and CDR2 is ANQGSEA. The CDR3 has 14 amino acids. The source of this sequence is a human donor who received an intestinal transplant. V is TRBV29-1 and J is TRBJ2-5; 7 bases agree with TRBD1. The input for sequencing was unstimulated CD4+ T cells sorted from spleen or lymph node cells, taken before intestinal transplant. CDR3 coding DNA: TGCAGCTGGGGGCCACAGGGGCTACAAGAGACCCAGTACTTC. It specifies CSWGPQGLQETQYF.